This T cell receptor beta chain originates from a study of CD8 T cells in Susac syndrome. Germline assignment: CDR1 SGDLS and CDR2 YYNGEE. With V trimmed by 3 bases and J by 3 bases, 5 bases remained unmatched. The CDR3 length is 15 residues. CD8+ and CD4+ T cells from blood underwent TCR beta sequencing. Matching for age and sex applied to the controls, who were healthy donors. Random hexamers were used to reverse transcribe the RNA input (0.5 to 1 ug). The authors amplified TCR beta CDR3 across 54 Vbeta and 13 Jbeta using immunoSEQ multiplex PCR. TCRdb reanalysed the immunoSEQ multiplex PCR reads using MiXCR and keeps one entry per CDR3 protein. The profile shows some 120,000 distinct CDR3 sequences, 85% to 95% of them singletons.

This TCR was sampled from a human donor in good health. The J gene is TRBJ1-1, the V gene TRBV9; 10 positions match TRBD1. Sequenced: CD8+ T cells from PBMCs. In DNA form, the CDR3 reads TGTGCCAGCAGCGCCCCCGGGACAGGGGACACTGAAGCTTTCTTT. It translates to CASSAPGTGDTEAFF.